These 17 T cell receptor beta chains originate from one sample sequenced in a study of blood T cells in healthy people across ages. It was with a sample-barcoded 5' primer and a J-beta primer mix that a second PCR of about 7 to 12 cycles was run. TCRdb redid the calling of the 5' RACE reads with MiXCR, one entry per CDR3 protein. This sample has roughly 550,000 distinct CDR3 sequences, with more than 20% found just once. The sample was also linked to a second study, of T cells of mothers and their children.

Material for sequencing was blood. The receptors derive from a boy aged 5 to 17 in good health.

The J gene is TRBJ2-3, the V gene TRBV7-2; possible D gene TRBD2, 5 bases. V lost 3 bases to trimming and J lost 3 bases, with 16 bases between them. Germline values: CDR1 SGHTA, CDR2 FQGNSA. The CDR3 is 16 residues long. The CDR3 spells CASSFKASGATDTQYF. The CDR3 coding sequence is TGTGCCAGCAGCTTTAAGGCGAGCGGTGCGACAGATACGCAGTATTTT.

The chain has TRBV7-2 and TRBJ2-4, with D hard to call. There are 17 residues in the CDR3. Deletions cut 1 base from V and 0 bases from J, with 13 bases between. CDR1 is SGHTA, CDR2 FQGNSA, per germline. CDR3 in DNA: TGTGCCAGCAGCTTAGGCTATGGTCCCTTAGCCAAAAACATTCAGTACTTC. This translates into CASSLGYGPLAKNIQYF. Full variable domain (remainder filled in from reference TRBV7-2 and TRBJ2-4): GAGVSQSPSNKVTEKGKDVELRCDPISGHTALYWYRQSLGQGLEFLIYFQGNSAPDKSGLPSDRFSAERTGGSVSTLTIQRTQQEDSAVYLCASSLGYGPLAKNIQYFGAGTRLSVL.

In this sample, this clonotype turned up once. The chain employs TRBV15 and TRBJ2-1; a weak D match, TRBD2 (6 bases). The CDR3 is 13 amino acids. V shed 7 bases and J shed 2 bases, with 9 bases lying between them. Germline CDR1 LNHNV, CDR2 YYDKDF (reference sequence). Written as DNA, the CDR3 is TGTGCCACCACTCGGGGGACCTACAATGAGCAGTTCTTC. Its translation is CATTRGTYNEQFF. Looking up the rest from reference TRBV15 and TRBJ2-1 gives the full variable domain: DAMVIQNPRYQVTQFGKPVTLSCSQTLNHNVMYWYQQKSSQAPKLLFHYYDKDFNNEADTPDNFQSRRPNTSFCFLDIRSPGLGDTAMYLCATTRGTYNEQFFGPGTRLTVL.

This clonotype has a handful of counts. The chain joins TRBV28 to TRBJ2-5; D gene uncertain. TRBJ2-7 matches the DNA end more closely, so the J call is doubtful. Per germline, CDR1 MDHEN and CDR2 SYDVKM. The CDR3 runs 16 residues. This CDR3 reads CASSSHTSQSSYEQYF. The CDR3 DNA reads TGTGCCAGCAGTTCACACACATCTCAATCCTCCTACGAGCAGTACTTC.

This clonotype was detected ten times or more. The rearrangement uses TRBV29-1 and TRBJ2-5, with no clear D. V was cut by 0 bases and J by 5 bases, with 4 bases left in between. CDR1 and CDR2 from the germline V gene are SQVTM and ANQGSEA. The CDR3 is made up of 11 amino acids. CDR3 nucleotide sequence: TGCAGCGTTGAAGATTTGGAGACCCAGTACTTC. Amino acids: CSVEDLETQYF.

The chain combines TRBV5-1 with TRBJ2-3; no clear D. Germline assignment: CDR1 SGHRS and CDR2 YFSETQ. The CDR3 sequence is 13 residues long. V lost 3 bases and J lost 4, with 9 bases in between. CDR3 DNA sequence: TGCGCCAGCAGCTGGAGAGGCGCAGATACGCAGTATTTT. Translation gives CASSWRGADTQYF.

This clonotype came up many times. The chain employs TRBV9 and TRBJ1-1; D is perhaps TRBD1 (5 bases). This CDR3 region has 14 residues. The V gene's germline CDR1 is SGDLS and CDR2 YYNGEE. Trimming shortened V by 2 bases and J by 8 bases, and 16 bases separated the two germline ends. CDR3 residues: CASSVGAPRGEAFF. Here the CDR3 DNA reads TGTGCCAGCAGCGTTGGGGCGCCACGGGGGGAAGCTTTCTTT.

This clonotype was observed a handful of times. The gene calls are TRBV29-1 and TRBJ1-1, with 8 bases identical to TRBD1. The CDR3 runs to 13 residues. Germline values: CDR1 SQVTM, CDR2 ANQGSEA. The trim removed 6 bases at V and 8 bases at J, leaving 11 bases unmatched. CDR3 amino acids: CSVVLGQGIEAFF. The CDR3 bases are TGCAGCGTAGTCCTTGGACAGGGAATAGAAGCTTTCTTT.

Only a few counts were recorded for this clonotype. V and J are TRBV28 and TRBJ2-7; 10 nucleotides agree with TRBD2. Unmatched junction bases numbered 4, after V lost 6 bases and J lost 2 bases. CDR1 and CDR2 from the germline V gene are MDHEN and SYDVKM. The CDR3 contains 14 residues. In nucleotides, the CDR3 is TGTGCCAGCAGGAGGCTAGCGGGAGCCTACGAGCAGTACTTC. Its translation is CASRRLAGAYEQYF.

This clonotype was counted only a few times. The conserved final phenylalanine or tryptophan is absent from the CDR3, which likely points to a read error. The chain links TRBV20-1 to TRBJ2-4; 7 nucleotides align to TRBD2. V trimming: 1 base; J trimming: 9 bases; junction bases outside the gene matches: 18. This CDR3 region has 17 residues. CDR1 DFQATT and CDR2 SNEGSKA come from the germline V gene (reference sequence). The CDR3 sequence: CSARGGVLAVDSGIQYL. CDR3 coding DNA: TGCAGTGCTAGAGGGGGAGTGCTAGCGGTGGACTCTGGCATTCAGTACCTC.

This clonotype was seen only once. The chain has TRBV20-1 and TRBJ2-5, with D maybe TRBD2 (5 bases). The CDR3 is made up of 12 amino acids. Germline assignment: CDR1 DFQATT and CDR2 SNEGSKA (reference sequence). CDR3 region: CSGEGFQETQYF. The CDR3 DNA reads as TGCAGCGGCGAGGGCTTCCAAGAGACCCAGTACTTC.

This chain joins TRBV12-3 or TRBV12-4 and TRBJ2-7; 10 bases map to TRBD1. CDR3 size: 11 residues. CDR3 bases: TGTGCCAGCAGTCTTGGGACAGGGGTAAGCGTC. The encoded protein is CASSLGTGVSV.

The J gene is TRBJ2-5, the V gene TRBV7-2, with D possibly being TRBD2 (5 bases). Deletions cut 5 bases from V and 5 bases from J, with 12 bases between. This CDR3 is built from 13 residues. CDR1 and CDR2 from the germline V gene are SGHTA and FQGNSA. This CDR3 is CASSVRTGETQYF. Written as DNA, the CDR3 is TGTGCCAGCAGCGTTAGGACGGGGGAGACCCAGTACTTC. Variable domain in full (rest from reference TRBV7-2 and TRBJ2-5): GAGVSQSPSNKVTEKGKDVELRCDPISGHTALYWYRQSLGQGLEFLIYFQGNSAPDKSGLPSDRFSAERTGGSVSTLTIQRTQQEDSAVYLCASSVRTGETQYFGPGTRLLVL.

This chain uses TRBV5-1 with TRBJ2-3, with 16 positions matching TRBD2. V lost 4 bases, J lost 4 bases, and 12 bases stayed unmatched. Germline assignment: CDR1 SGHRS and CDR2 YFSETQ. The CDR3 spans 19 residues. The CDR3 loop is CASSLGSPGTSGRADTQYF. The CDR3 DNA reads TGCGCCAGCAGCCTAGGGAGTCCCGGGACTAGCGGGAGGGCAGATACGCAGTATTTT.

This clonotype was picked up a small number of times. The chain links TRBV7-8 to TRBJ1-1; a possible D gene is TRBD1 (5 bases). With 5 bases removed from V and 1 base from J, the gap between germline ends came to 14 bases. Germline V gene sequence: CDR1 SGHVS, CDR2 FQNEAQ. The CDR3 is made up of 15 amino acids. CDR3 sequence reads: CASSPGGRSNTEAFF. CDR3 DNA sequence: TGTGCCAGCAGCCCGGGGGGGAGGTCGAACACTGAAGCTTTCTTT.

The table lists this clonotype with a few counts. This rearrangement joins TRBV6-2 or TRBV6-3 to TRBJ2-4, with TRBD2 matching 9 bases. The germline V gene encodes CDR1 MNHEY and CDR2 SVGEGT. V lost 2 bases and J lost 8; bases outside the gene matches: 4. This CDR3 region has 14 residues. The CDR3 is CASSYIAGGDIQYF. The CDR3 DNA is TGTGCCAGCAGTTACATCGCGGGGGGGGACATTCAGTACTTC.

The table lists this clonotype with a few counts. The chain combines TRBV3-1 with TRBJ2-1, with D possibly being TRBD2 (6 bases). The germline V gene has CDR1 LGHDT and CDR2 YNNKEL (reference sequence). This CDR3 has 14 residues. The V and J ends lost 1 base and 7 bases respectively, with 11 bases between them. DNA of the CDR3: TGTGCCAGCAGCCAAGTGCCGGCGGGGAATGAGCAGTTCTTC. Translated, it gives CASSQVPAGNEQFF.